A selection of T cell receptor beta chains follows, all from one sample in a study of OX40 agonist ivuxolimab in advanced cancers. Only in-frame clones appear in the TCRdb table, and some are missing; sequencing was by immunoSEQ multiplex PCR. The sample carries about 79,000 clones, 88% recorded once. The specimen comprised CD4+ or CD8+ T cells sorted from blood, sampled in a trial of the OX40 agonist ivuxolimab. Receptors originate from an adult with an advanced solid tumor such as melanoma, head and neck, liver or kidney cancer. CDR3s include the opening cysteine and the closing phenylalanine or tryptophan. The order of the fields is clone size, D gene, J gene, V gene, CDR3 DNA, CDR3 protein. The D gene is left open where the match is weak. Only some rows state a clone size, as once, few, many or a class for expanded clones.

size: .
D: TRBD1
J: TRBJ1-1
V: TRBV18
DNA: TGTGCCAGCTCACCGCTCTCGGGACAGGGGGCTACTGAAGCTTTCTTT
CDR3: CASSPLSGQGATEAFF

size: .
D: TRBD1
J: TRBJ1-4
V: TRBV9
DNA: TGTGCCAGCAGCTCCGGGGAAGGGGGCGGTGAAAAACTGTTTTTT
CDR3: CASSSGEGGGEKLFF

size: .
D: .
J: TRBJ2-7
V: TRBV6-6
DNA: TGTGCCAGCAGCCCCACTAGAGACGAGCAGTACTTC
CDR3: CASSPTRDEQYF

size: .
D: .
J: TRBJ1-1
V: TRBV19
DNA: TGTGCCAGTAGTATGGGCCCAGGGGAGAACACTGAAGCTTTCTTT
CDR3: CASSMGPGENTEAFF

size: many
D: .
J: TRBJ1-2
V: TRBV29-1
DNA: TGCAGCGTTGAAGAGAACGGGGACGGCTACACCTTC
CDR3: CSVEENGDGYTF

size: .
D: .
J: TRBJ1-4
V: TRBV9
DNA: TGTGCCAGCAGCGTAGGATCGGTTGGCAGGGGTCCAAGGAAACTGTTTTTT
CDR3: CASSVGSVGRGPRKLFF

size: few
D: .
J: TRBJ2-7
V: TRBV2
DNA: TGTGCCAGCAGTGACCAGGGGCGGGCGGGGGAGCAGTACTTC
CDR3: CASSDQGRAGEQYF

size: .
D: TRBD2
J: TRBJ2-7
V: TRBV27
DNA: TGTGCCAGCAGGCCCCGGGCGGTGGGACTAGCGATTATCGCCTACGAGCAGTACTTC
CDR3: CASRPRAVGLAIIAYEQYF

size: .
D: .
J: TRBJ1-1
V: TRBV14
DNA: TGTGCCAGCAGCCTGCAGGGGTGGGTGACTGAAGCTTTCTTT
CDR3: CASSLQGWVTEAFF

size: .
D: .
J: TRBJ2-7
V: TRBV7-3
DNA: TGTGCCAGCAGCTCGGGACTTATGGGGGAGCAGTACTTC
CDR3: CASSSGLMGEQYF

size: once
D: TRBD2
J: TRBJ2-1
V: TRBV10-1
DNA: TGCGCCAGCAGTCGCGCGACTAGCGGGAGCTACAATGAGCAGTTCTTC
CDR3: CASSRATSGSYNEQFF

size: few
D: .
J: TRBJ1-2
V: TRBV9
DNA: TGTGCCAGCAGCTCCCTTGGCTATGGCTACACCTTC
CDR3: CASSSLGYGYTF

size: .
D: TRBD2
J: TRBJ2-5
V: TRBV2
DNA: TGTGCCAGCACGGGGCGGGAGACCCAAGAGACCCAGTACTTC
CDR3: CASTGRETQETQYF

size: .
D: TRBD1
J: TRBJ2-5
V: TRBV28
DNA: TGTGCCAGCAGTTTGGGCAGGGGGCTCGGAGAGACCCAGTACTTC
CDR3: CASSLGRGLGETQYF

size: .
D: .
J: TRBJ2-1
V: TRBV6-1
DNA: TGTGCCAGCAGTACCCTGTTGAACAATGAGCAGTTCTTC
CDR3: CASSTLLNNEQFF

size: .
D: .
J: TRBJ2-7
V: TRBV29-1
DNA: TGCAGCGCTGACAGCTACGAGCAGTACTTC
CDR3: CSADSYEQYF

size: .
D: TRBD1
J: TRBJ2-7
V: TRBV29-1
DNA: TGCAGCAACCGGGACAGTTCTTTCTACGAGCAGTACTTC
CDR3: CSNRDSSFYEQYF

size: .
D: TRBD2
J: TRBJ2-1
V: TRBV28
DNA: TGTGCCAGCAGTACCCGTAGCGGGACGCGGGATGAGCAGTTCTTC
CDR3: CASSTRSGTRDEQFF

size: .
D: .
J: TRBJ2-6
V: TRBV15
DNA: TGTGCCATTGCAGAGGGATCCGGGGCCAACGTCCTGACTTTC
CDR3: CAIAEGSGANVLTF

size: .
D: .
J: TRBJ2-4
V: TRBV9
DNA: TGTGCCAGCAGCGTAGACCAAGACAAAAACATTCAGTACTTC
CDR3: CASSVDQDKNIQYF

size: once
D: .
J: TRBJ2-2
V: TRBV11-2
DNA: TGTGCCAGCAGACGTACCGGGACTTCGAACACCGGGGAGCTGTTTTTT
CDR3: CASRRTGTSNTGELFF

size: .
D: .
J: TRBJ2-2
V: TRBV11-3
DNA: TGTGCCAGCAGCTTAGCCCCGGGACACTTGAACACCGGGGAGCTGTTTTTT
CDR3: CASSLAPGHLNTGELFF

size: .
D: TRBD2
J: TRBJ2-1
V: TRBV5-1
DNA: TGCGCCAGCAGCTCCGGGACTAGCGGAACCGGTGAGCAGTTCTTC
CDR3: CASSSGTSGTGEQFF

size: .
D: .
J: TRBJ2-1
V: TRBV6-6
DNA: TGTGCCAGCAGCTTCCAACTAGATTTCAATGAGCAGTTCTTC
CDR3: CASSFQLDFNEQFF

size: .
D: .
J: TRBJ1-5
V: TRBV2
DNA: TGTGCCAGCAGTGACACAGGCCGCAATCAGCCCCAGCATTTT
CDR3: CASSDTGRNQPQHF

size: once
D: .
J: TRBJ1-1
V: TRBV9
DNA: TGTGCCAGCAGCGTAGGACAGCTGAACACTGAAGCTTTCTTT
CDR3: CASSVGQLNTEAFF

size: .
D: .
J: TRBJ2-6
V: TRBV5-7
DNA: TGTGCCAGCAGCTTGGTGGAGGGACCTAACAATTCTGGGGCCAACGTCCTGACTTTC
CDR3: CASSLVEGPNNSGANVLTF

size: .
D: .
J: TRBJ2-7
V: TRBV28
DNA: TGTGCCAGCAGTTTAGTGGGCTACGAGCAGTACTTC
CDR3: CASSLVGYEQYF

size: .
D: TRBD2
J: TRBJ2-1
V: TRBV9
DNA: TGTGCCAGCAGCCAAGCTAGCGGAGCTTACAATGAGCAGTTCTTC
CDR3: CASSQASGAYNEQFF

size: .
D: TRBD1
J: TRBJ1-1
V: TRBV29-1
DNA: TGCAGCGTTGAGGGACAGGGGGACACTGAAGCTTTCTTT
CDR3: CSVEGQGDTEAFF

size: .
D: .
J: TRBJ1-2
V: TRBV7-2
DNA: TGTGCCAGCAGCCGGCGGACAGATATAAACTATGGCTACACCTTC
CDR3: CASSRRTDINYGYTF